This TCR beta chain derives from a study of identical twins. TCRdb called the 5' RACE reads again in MiXCR, with one record for every CDR3 protein. The sample has some 590,000 distinct CDR3 sequences, approximately 9.6% seen once. The sample also formed part of further work on yellow fever vaccine responses in identical twins.

The receptor comes from a young woman in good health. Sequencing used PBMCs.

CDR3 amino acids: CASSQVSGANVLTF. In DNA form, the CDR3 reads TGCGCCAGCAGCCAAGTCTCTGGGGCCAACGTCCTGACTTTC. The J gene is TRBJ2-6, the V gene TRBV4-1; no firm D call. Trimming took 1 base from V and 0 from J, leaving 1 base between them. CDR1 and CDR2 (germline): MGHRA, YSYEKL. The CDR3 runs to 14 residues.